These 28 T cell receptor beta chains originate from one sample sequenced in a study of memory CD4+ T cells and cytomegalovirus serostatus. Single viable CD3+CD4+CD8-CD45RO+ cells were sorted as the memory CD4+ T cells. Only in-frame clones appear in the TCRdb table, and some are missing; sequencing was by immunoSEQ multiplex PCR. Here the sample spans approximately 40,000 clones, over 60% being singletons. Source material: memory CD4+ T cells from blood. All receptors derive from an adult in good health and CMV-seronegative.

V usage is TRBV9 and J usage is TRBJ2-5, with 7 bases lining up with TRBD1. The V gene's germline CDR1 is SGDLS and CDR2 YYNGEE. The CDR3 length is 13 residues. The junction had 1 base not matched to a gene; V was cut back by 4 bases and J by 1 base. CDR3 DNA: TGTGCCAGCAGCAGGGGGCTCCAAGAGACCCAGTACTTC. Translated, it gives CASSRGLQETQYF. The full variable domain, with the rest looked up from reference TRBV9 and TRBJ2-5, is DSGVTQTPKHLITATGQRVTLRCSPRSGDLSVYWYQQSLDQGLQFLIQYYNGEERAKGNILERFSAQQFPDLHSELNLSSLELGDSALYFCASSRGLQETQYFGPGTRLLVL.

The CDR3 DNA reads TGTGCTAGTGGTTTGGACATGGCGGAAAAACTGTTTTTT. It codes for CASGLDMAEKLFF. The chain links TRBV12-5 to TRBJ1-4, with D uncertain. Trimming cost V 1 base and J 8 bases, with 8 bases left between them. Germline V gene sequence: CDR1 LGHNT, CDR2 FRNRAP. The CDR3 sequence is 13 residues long. Using reference TRBV12-5 and TRBJ1-4 for the parts outside the CDR3, the full variable domain is DARVTQTPRHKVTEMGQEVTMRCQPILGHNTVFWYRQTMMQGLELLAYFRNRAPLDDSGMPKDRFSAEMPDATLATLKIQPSEPRDSAVYFCASGLDMAEKLFFGSGTQLSVL.

This rearrangement joins TRBV2 to TRBJ2-5; 10 bases match TRBD2. CDR3 length: 17 residues. Germline values: CDR1 SNHLY, CDR2 FYNNEI. J was trimmed by 3 bases and V by 6 bases; bases with no gene match: 13. The CDR3 is CASRSPGIAGGKETQYF. The CDR3 nucleotides are TGTGCCAGCAGAAGCCCCGGGATAGCGGGGGGTAAAGAGACCCAGTACTTC.

The chain carries TRBV2 and TRBJ2-1; 8 bases agree with TRBD2. V lost 6 bases and J lost 0; bases outside the gene matches: 7. The CDR3 has 16 residues. The germline gives CDR1 SNHLY, CDR2 FYNNEI. As DNA, the CDR3 is TGTGCCAGCAGCGCGACCCGGGGGGGCTCCTACAATGAGCAGTTCTTC. It encodes CASSATRGGSYNEQFF. Based on the CDR3 plus reference TRBV2 and TRBJ2-1, the full variable domain is EPEVTQTPSHQVTQMGQEVILRCVPISNHLYFYWYRQILGQKVEFLVSFYNNEISEKSEIFDDQFSVERPDGSNFTLKIRSTKLEDSAMYFCASSATRGGSYNEQFFGPGTRLTVL.

The chain joins TRBV28 to TRBJ1-5; 7 nucleotides agree with TRBD1. Trimming removed 10 bases from V and 2 bases from J; junction bases left unmatched: 14. The CDR3 has 16 residues. Germline CDR1 MDHEN, CDR2 SYDVKM. The DNA for the CDR3 is TGTGCCACCCTAAGGGGTCGACAGGGCGGCAATCAGCCCCAGCATTTT. Amino acids: CATLRGRQGGNQPQHF.

J is TRBJ2-1 and V is TRBV27, with D possibly being TRBD1 (6 bases). From germline, CDR1 is MNHEY and CDR2 SMNVEV (reference sequence). The length of the CDR3 is 15 residues. The V and J ends lost 2 bases and 5 bases respectively, with 13 bases between them. CDR3 DNA: TGTGCCAGCAGTTTAGAAGCTGGGGGCCACAATGAGCAGTTCTTC. This encodes CASSLEAGGHNEQFF.

CDR3 sequence: CASSAQQGRGGYTF. CDR3 nucleotides: TGTGCCAGCAGCGCGCAACAGGGACGGGGAGGCTACACCTTC. V is TRBV9 and J is TRBJ1-2; D possibly corresponds to TRBD1 (6 bases). V gave up 3 bases and J gave up 8 bases, with 17 bases separating them. CDR3 length equals 14 residues. Germline values: CDR1 SGDLS, CDR2 YYNGEE.

The V gene is TRBV7-9, the J gene TRBJ2-7; 9 positions agree with TRBD1. Unmatched junction bases numbered 3, after V lost 2 bases and J lost 1 base. Germline CDR1 is SEHNR and CDR2 is FQNEAQ (reference sequence). This CDR3 has 15 amino acids. CDR3 coding DNA: TGTGCCAGCAGCTTATTGACAGGGGGATCCTACGAGCAGTACTTC. Its translation: CASSLLTGGSYEQYF.

The V call is TRBV5-4, the J call TRBJ2-5; D is perhaps TRBD2 (7 bases). CDR1 and CDR2 from the germline V gene are SGHNT and YYREEE (reference sequence). The germline V and J ends were trimmed by 2 bases and 5 bases, with 16 bases remaining between them. The length of the CDR3 is 15 residues. CDR3 coding DNA: TGTGCCAGCAGCTTAGGAGGGGGGGCCGTGGAGACCCAGTACTTC. This sequence encodes CASSLGGGAVETQYF. Drawing the rest from reference TRBV5-4 and TRBJ2-5, the complete variable domain is ETGVTQSPTHLIKTRGQQVTLRCSSQSGHNTVSWYQQALGQGPQFIFQYYREEENGRGNFPPRFSGLQFPNYSSELNVNALELDDSALYLCASSLGGGAVETQYFGPGTRLLVL.

This clone was counted between two and nine times. V is TRBV5-4 and J is TRBJ1-2; a weak D match, TRBD1 (5 bases). CDR3 length: 16 amino acids. Germline-derived CDR1 and CDR2 are SGHNT and YYREEE (reference sequence). V was cut by 6 bases and J by 2 bases, with 20 bases left in between. CDR3 sequence (DNA): TGTGCCAGCACCAGTCCAGCGGAGGGACGAAACTATGGCTACACCTTC. It codes for CASTSPAEGRNYGYTF.

V gene TRBV2 combines with J gene TRBJ2-1, with 10 bases matching TRBD2. CDR1 is SNHLY, CDR2 FYNNEI, per germline. The CDR3 extends over 15 amino acids. The V and J ends lost 4 bases and 4 bases, in that order; junction bases with no gene match: 4. The CDR3 DNA sequence: TGTGCCAGCAGTGGTAGCGGGGGGAGGTACAATGAGCAGTTCTTC. It translates to CASSGSGGRYNEQFF.

A note on this clone: One junction end does not reproduce the germline sequence, and a read error may be involved. Here the CDR3 DNA reads TGTGCCCGCAGTGGGGCCGGGACAGGGGGGCGGGAGACCCAGTACTTC. Translation gives CARSGAGTGGRETQYF. V gene TRBV28 combines with J gene TRBJ2-5; TRBD1 agrees at 11 bases. This CDR3 region has 16 residues. Germline CDR1 MDHEN, CDR2 SYDVKM.

The J gene is TRBJ2-1, the V gene TRBV18; no clear D gene. Germline lookup yields CDR1 KGHSH and CDR2 LQKENI. The length of the CDR3 is 14 residues. Trimming took off 1 base at V and 9 bases at J, with 13 bases between the two ends. CDR3: CASSPLHSVSEQFF. For the CDR3, the DNA is TGTGCCAGCTCACCACTTCATTCGGTCTCTGAGCAGTTCTTC.

This chain links TRBV4-2 with TRBJ1-1, with D perhaps matching TRBD1 (5 bases). Trimming shortened V by 0 bases and J by 3 bases, and 11 bases separated the two germline ends. CDR3 length: 15 amino acids. CDR1 LGHNA and CDR2 YNFKEQ come from the germline V gene. The CDR3 reads CASSQEDLGDTEAFF. The CDR3, as DNA: TGTGCCAGCAGCCAAGAGGATCTGGGGGACACTGAAGCTTTCTTT.

This chain connects TRBV6-6 to TRBJ2-2, with D perhaps TRBD1 (6 bases). The CDR3 length is 14 residues. Germline lookup yields CDR1 MNHNY and CDR2 SVGAGI (reference sequence). V was trimmed by 3 bases and J by 7 bases, leaving 12 bases between them. The CDR3 DNA sequence: TGTGCCAGCAGTTATTTGGGGGCCGGCGGGGAGCTGTTTTTT. The encoded protein is CASSYLGAGGELFF.

V usage is TRBV4-2 and J usage is TRBJ1-6, with unresolved D. Germline V gene sequence: CDR1 LGHNA, CDR2 YNFKEQ. The CDR3 length is 17 residues. Trimming pared 0 bases from V and 0 bases from J, leaving 9 bases between. CDR3 in DNA: TGTGCCAGCAGCCAAGATGGGCAGAGCTCCTATAATTCACCCCTCCACTTT. Translating gives CASSQDGQSSYNSPLHF.

This sequence joins TRBV7-8 and TRBJ1-6, with D possibly matching TRBD1 (5 bases). The germline gives CDR1 SGHVS, CDR2 FQNEAQ. CDR3 length: 14 residues. The ends were cut back, 3 bases at V and 7 bases at J, with 10 bases in the middle. The CDR3 region has the DNA TGTGCCAGCAGCTTGGGGACGGAGAATTCACCCCTCCACTTT. Translated, it gives CASSLGTENSPLHF.

V is TRBV12-5 and J is TRBJ1-1; D remains unclear. Germline assignment: CDR1 LGHNT and CDR2 FRNRAP. Trimming cost V 2 bases and J 11 bases, with 15 bases left between them. The CDR3 runs 13 residues. CDR3 nucleotide sequence: TGTGCTAGTGGTTTGCGCGGGCCTATCGGGGCTTTCTTT. Translated: CASGLRGPIGAFF.

The chain links TRBV7-2 to TRBJ1-5; D is unresolved. V was shortened by 1 base and J by 3 bases, with 7 bases between the two germline ends. Germline V gene lookup returns CDR1 SGHTA and CDR2 FQGNSA. The CDR3 is 14 residues long. The CDR3 nucleotides are TGTGCCAGCAGCTTAGGACGTAACAATCAGCCCCAGCATTTT. It yields the protein CASSLGRNNQPQHF.

The chain combines TRBV9 with TRBJ2-2; D could derive from TRBD1 or TRBD2 (5 bases each). Germline-derived CDR1 and CDR2 are SGDLS and YYNGEE. V shed 3 bases and J shed 1 base, with 13 bases lying between them. This CDR3 has 16 residues. CDR3 bases: TGTGCCAGCAGCGACGAGGGGACCCTGAACACCGGGGAGCTGTTTTTT. Residues: CASSDEGTLNTGELFF. The full variable domain, rest sourced from reference TRBV9 and TRBJ2-2, is DSGVTQTPKHLITATGQRVTLRCSPRSGDLSVYWYQQSLDQGLQFLIQYYNGEERAKGNILERFSAQQFPDLHSELNLSSLELGDSALYFCASSDEGTLNTGELFFGEGSRLTVL.

V is TRBV7-2 and J is TRBJ1-5; D remains unclear. CDR3 length equals 15 residues. The V gene's germline CDR1 is SGHTA and CDR2 FQGNSA. The germline V and J ends were trimmed by 6 bases and 6 bases, with 18 bases remaining between them. This CDR3 reads CASRPTPDWGQPQHF. The CDR3 region has the DNA TGTGCCAGCAGACCGACTCCCGATTGGGGTCAGCCCCAGCATTTT.

The chain employs TRBV27 and TRBJ2-2; D might be TRBD2 (5 bases). Trimming took 3 bases from V and 5 from J, leaving 13 bases between them. CDR1 MNHEY and CDR2 SMNVEV come from the germline V gene (reference sequence). This CDR3 has 15 residues. The CDR3 nucleotides are TGTGCCAGCAGTTTGATGGGAGTAGGGACCGGGGAGCTGTTTTTT. The encoded protein is CASSLMGVGTGELFF.

This clone was found once. V usage is TRBV6-6 and J usage is TRBJ2-6, with TRBD1 as a possible D gene (5 bases). Germline V CDR1 and CDR2: MNHNY, SVGAGI (reference sequence). The ends were cut back, 6 bases at V and 1 base at J, with 10 bases in the middle. This CDR3 is built from 15 residues. CDR3 residues: CASSRTPSGANVLTF. The CDR3 DNA reads as TGTGCCAGCAGCCGGACACCTTCTGGGGCCAACGTCCTGACTTTC.

The chain couples TRBV6-5 to TRBJ2-3; D is undetermined. Trimming stripped 0 bases from V and 5 bases from J, with 6 bases between. CDR3 length: 13 amino acids. Germline CDR1 MNHEY, CDR2 SVGAGI. CDR3 sequence: CASSYSWGDTQYF. In DNA form, the CDR3 reads TGTGCCAGCAGTTACTCCTGGGGAGATACGCAGTATTTT.

This clone was seen only once. The chain has TRBV14 and TRBJ1-2, with 9 nucleotides matching TRBD1. The J segment lost 7 bases and the V segment lost 1 base, leaving 7 bases of the junction unmatched. Germline CDR1 reads SGHDN; CDR2 reads FVKESK. CDR3 length: 15 amino acids. DNA for the CDR3: TGTGCCAGCAGCCAAGTCGCCGAGGACAGGGGTGGCTACACCTTC. It specifies CASSQVAEDRGGYTF. The full variable domain, completed using reference TRBV14 and TRBJ1-2, is EAGVTQFPSHSVIEKGQTVTLRCDPISGHDNLYWYRRVMGKEIKFLLHFVKESKQDESGMPNNRFLAERTGGTYSTLKVQPAELEDSGVYFCASSQVAEDRGGYTFGSGTRLTVV.

This clone was seen just once. The V and J genes are TRBV6-1 and TRBJ2-7, with TRBD1 matching over 7 bases. Germline lookup yields CDR1 MNHNS and CDR2 SASEGT. There are 12 residues in the CDR3. Trimming at V came to 4 bases and at J to 7 bases, leaving 4 bases not matched to a gene. The CDR3 DNA sequence: TGTGCCAGCAGTGTGACAGGGCAGGAGCAGTACTTC. Protein product: CASSVTGQEQYF.

V and J are TRBV2 and TRBJ2-3, with D uncertain. The CDR3 is made up of 13 amino acids. V was trimmed by 2 bases and J by 9 bases, leaving 12 bases between them. Germline V lookup: CDR1 SNHLY, CDR2 FYNNEI. The CDR3 protein is CASSEFGASTQYF. Here the CDR3 DNA reads TGTGCCAGCAGTGAATTTGGAGCCTCAACGCAGTATTTT.

The rearrangement links TRBV28 to TRBJ1-6; TRBD1 might be the D (5 bases). Germline-derived CDR1 and CDR2 are MDHEN and SYDVKM. The CDR3 consists of 13 residues. V shed 5 bases and J shed 10 bases, with 12 bases lying between them. The CDR3 protein is CASSRGEGSPLHF. CDR3 bases: TGTGCCAGCAGTCGAGGGGAAGGGTCACCCCTCCACTTT. The whole variable domain, remainder taken from reference TRBV28 and TRBJ1-6, is DVKVTQSSRYLVKRTGEKVFLECVQDMDHENMFWYRQDPGLGLRLIYFSYDVKMKEKGDIPEGYSVSREKKERFSLILESASTNQTSMYLCASSRGEGSPLHFGNGTRLTVT.